This is a list of T cell receptor beta chains from one sample in a study of blood T cell repertoires in COVID-19. Assay used: immunoSEQ multiplex PCR; TCRdb lists only in-frame clones, some missing. The sample has 430,000 or so clones; around nine tenths are singletons. Material: peripheral blood. All receptors come from a man between 18 and 29 years old with COVID-19, enrolled during active disease. CDR3s include the opening cysteine and the closing phenylalanine or tryptophan. The order of the fields is CDR3 protein, CDR3 DNA, J gene, CDR3 length, D gene, clone size, V gene. A D gene is named only where the DNA matches it firmly. The size entry is marked missing in some rows and otherwise reads once, few, many or a size class.

CDR3 protein: CASSILLGDEQFF
CDR3 DNA: TGTGCCAGCAGTATCCTACTAGGAGATGAGCAGTTCTTC
J gene: TRBJ2-1
CDR3 length: 13
D gene: NA
clone size: NA
V gene: TRBV12-3/TRBV12-4

CDR3 protein: CASKTGPQGYEQYF
CDR3 DNA: TGTGCCAGCAAAACAGGACCCCAGGGGTACGAGCAGTACTTC
J gene: TRBJ2-7
CDR3 length: 14
D gene: NA
clone size: NA
V gene: TRBV6-5

CDR3 protein: CASSLTGYGYTF
CDR3 DNA: TGTGCCAGCAGTCTCACAGGGTATGGCTACACCTTC
J gene: TRBJ1-2
CDR3 length: 12
D gene: NA
clone size: NA
V gene: TRBV28

CDR3 protein: CATSSHQGWGTEAFF
CDR3 DNA: TGTGCCACCAGCTCCCACCAGGGATGGGGCACTGAAGCTTTCTTT
J gene: TRBJ1-1
CDR3 length: 15
D gene: NA
clone size: NA
V gene: TRBV15

CDR3 protein: CASSWTGPQETQYF
CDR3 DNA: TGTGCCAGCAGTTGGACAGGTCCCCAAGAGACCCAGTACTTC
J gene: TRBJ2-5
CDR3 length: 14
D gene: TRBD1
clone size: NA
V gene: TRBV27

CDR3 protein: CASKGGTPSEQFF
CDR3 DNA: TGTGCCAGCAAGGGGGGGACCCCCAGTGAGCAGTTCTTC
J gene: TRBJ2-1
CDR3 length: 13
D gene: NA
clone size: NA
V gene: TRBV19

CDR3 protein: CASIFRGPVASPLHF
CDR3 DNA: TGTGCCAGCATATTTAGGGGCCCGGTGGCCTCACCCCTCCACTTT
J gene: TRBJ1-6
CDR3 length: 15
D gene: NA
clone size: NA
V gene: TRBV6-5

CDR3 protein: CASDPTGSSYNEQFF
CDR3 DNA: TGCGCCAGCGACCCGACAGGGAGTTCCTACAATGAGCAGTTCTTC
J gene: TRBJ2-1
CDR3 length: 15
D gene: TRBD1
clone size: NA
V gene: TRBV5-1

CDR3 protein: CASRPSAGPAETQYF
CDR3 DNA: TGTGCCAGCCGCCCCAGTGCGGGGCCCGCGGAGACCCAGTACTTC
J gene: TRBJ2-5
CDR3 length: 15
D gene: NA
clone size: NA
V gene: TRBV25-1

CDR3 protein: CATRKTGLFTDTQYF
CDR3 DNA: TGTGCCACCAGGAAGACAGGGTTATTCACAGATACGCAGTATTTT
J gene: TRBJ2-3
CDR3 length: 15
D gene: TRBD1
clone size: NA
V gene: TRBV24-1

CDR3 protein: CASSMVSGDTQYF
CDR3 DNA: TGTGCCAGTAGTATGGTTTCCGGGGATACGCAGTATTTT
J gene: TRBJ2-3
CDR3 length: 13
D gene: NA
clone size: NA
V gene: TRBV19

CDR3 protein: CASSYISNQPQHF
CDR3 DNA: TGTGCCAGCAGTTATATAAGCAATCAGCCCCAGCATTTT
J gene: TRBJ1-5
CDR3 length: 13
D gene: NA
clone size: once
V gene: TRBV28

CDR3 protein: CASSERAGYSNQPQHF
CDR3 DNA: TGTGCCAGCAGTGAAAGGGCAGGGTACAGCAATCAGCCCCAGCATTTT
J gene: TRBJ1-5
CDR3 length: 16
D gene: NA
clone size: NA
V gene: TRBV2

CDR3 protein: CASSAGTSGLYEQYF
CDR3 DNA: TGTGCCAGCTCCGCGGGGACTAGCGGTTTATACGAGCAGTACTTC
J gene: TRBJ2-7
CDR3 length: 15
D gene: TRBD2
clone size: NA
V gene: TRBV7-9

CDR3 protein: CASSRGTGGVNTEAFF
CDR3 DNA: TGTGCCAGTAGCAGAGGGACAGGGGGCGTGAACACTGAAGCTTTCTTT
J gene: TRBJ1-1
CDR3 length: 16
D gene: TRBD1
clone size: once
V gene: TRBV19

CDR3 protein: CAWSGLVAYNEQFF
CDR3 DNA: TGTGCCTGGAGTGGGTTAGTTGCCTACAATGAGCAGTTCTTC
J gene: TRBJ2-1
CDR3 length: 14
D gene: NA
clone size: NA
V gene: TRBV30

CDR3 protein: CASSLVVSGGLGSYNEQFF
CDR3 DNA: TGTGCCAGCAGCTTGGTGGTTAGCGGGGGTCTCGGATCCTACAATGAGCAGTTCTTC
J gene: TRBJ2-1
CDR3 length: 19
D gene: TRBD2
clone size: NA
V gene: TRBV5-8

CDR3 protein: CSVRDSANYGYTF
CDR3 DNA: TGCAGCGTTCGGGACAGTGCTAACTATGGCTACACCTTC
J gene: TRBJ1-2
CDR3 length: 13
D gene: TRBD1
clone size: NA
V gene: TRBV29-1

CDR3 protein: CASSLDGGPGNSPLHF
CDR3 DNA: TGCGCCAGCAGCTTGGACGGGGGACCGGGAAATTCACCCCTCCACTTT
J gene: TRBJ1-6
CDR3 length: 16
D gene: NA
clone size: NA
V gene: TRBV5-1

CDR3 protein: CASSPPRNTEAFF
CDR3 DNA: TGTGCCAGCTCACCACCCAGGAACACTGAAGCTTTCTTT
J gene: TRBJ1-1
CDR3 length: 13
D gene: NA
clone size: NA
V gene: TRBV18

CDR3 protein: CASSIAGGDYEQYF
CDR3 DNA: TGTGCCAGTAGTATAGCGGGAGGGGACTACGAGCAGTACTTC
J gene: TRBJ2-7
CDR3 length: 14
D gene: TRBD2
clone size: NA
V gene: TRBV19

CDR3 protein: CASSYAGTVLSSGANVLTF
CDR3 DNA: TGTGCCAGCAGTTACGCCGGGACAGTGCTCTCTTCTGGGGCCAACGTCCTGACTTTC
J gene: TRBJ2-6
CDR3 length: 19
D gene: TRBD1
clone size: NA
V gene: TRBV6-8

CDR3 protein: CASSLAEGSRETQYF
CDR3 DNA: TGCGCCAGCAGCTTGGCCGAGGGCAGCAGAGAGACCCAGTACTTC
J gene: TRBJ2-5
CDR3 length: 15
D gene: NA
clone size: once
V gene: TRBV5-1

CDR3 protein: CASSVLAGELFF
CDR3 DNA: TGTGCCAGCAGCGTTCTAGCCGGGGAGCTGTTTTTT
J gene: TRBJ2-2
CDR3 length: 12
D gene: NA
clone size: NA
V gene: TRBV9

CDR3 protein: CASSPGLAGLQYF
CDR3 DNA: TGTGCCAGTAGTCCGGGACTAGCGGGGCTCCAGTACTTC
J gene: TRBJ2-5
CDR3 length: 13
D gene: TRBD2
clone size: NA
V gene: TRBV19

CDR3 protein: CASRLARVETQYF
CDR3 DNA: TGTGCCAGCAGACTAGCGCGGGTAGAGACCCAGTACTTC
J gene: TRBJ2-5
CDR3 length: 13
D gene: TRBD2
clone size: NA
V gene: TRBV12-3/TRBV12-4

CDR3 protein: CASSLYGGPGDEQFF
CDR3 DNA: TGTGCCAGCAGCTTATACGGGGGGCCCGGAGATGAGCAGTTCTTC
J gene: TRBJ2-1
CDR3 length: 15
D gene: NA
clone size: NA
V gene: TRBV11-2

CDR3 protein: CASAWGGTATYEQYF
CDR3 DNA: TGTGCCAGCGCTTGGGGCGGGACAGCGACCTACGAGCAGTACTTC
J gene: TRBJ2-7
CDR3 length: 15
D gene: NA
clone size: once
V gene: TRBV6-5

CDR3 protein: CASSHGQGDQPQHF
CDR3 DNA: TGTGCCAGCAGCCACGGACAAGGCGATCAGCCCCAGCATTTT
J gene: TRBJ1-5
CDR3 length: 14
D gene: NA
clone size: NA
V gene: TRBV3-1/TRBV3-2

CDR3 protein: CASTEGGAEAFF
CDR3 DNA: TGTGCCAGCACCGAAGGGGGAGCTGAAGCTTTCTTT
J gene: TRBJ1-1
CDR3 length: 12
D gene: NA
clone size: once
V gene: TRBV2

CDR3 protein: CASSLLPGGPEETQYF
CDR3 DNA: TGTGCCAGCAGCTTGCTACCGGGGGGGCCTGAGGAGACCCAGTACTTC
J gene: TRBJ2-5
CDR3 length: 16
D gene: TRBD2
clone size: NA
V gene: TRBV5-6

CDR3 protein: CASSRGHNQPQHF
CDR3 DNA: TGTGCCAGCAGTAGGGGACACAATCAGCCCCAGCATTTT
J gene: TRBJ1-5
CDR3 length: 13
D gene: NA
clone size: NA
V gene: TRBV6-5

CDR3 protein: CASSLGQVVVDTQYF
CDR3 DNA: TGTGCCAGCAGCTTAGGGCAGGTAGTAGTAGATACGCAGTATTTT
J gene: TRBJ2-3
CDR3 length: 15
D gene: NA
clone size: NA
V gene: TRBV11-1

CDR3 protein: CASSQDRDTGELFF
CDR3 DNA: TGCGCCAGCAGCCAAGATCGGGACACCGGGGAGCTGTTTTTT
J gene: TRBJ2-2
CDR3 length: 14
D gene: NA
clone size: NA
V gene: TRBV4-1

CDR3 protein: CASSLGTGRANYGYTF
CDR3 DNA: TGCGCCAGCAGCCTAGGGACAGGGAGGGCTAACTATGGCTACACCTTC
J gene: TRBJ1-2
CDR3 length: 16
D gene: TRBD1
clone size: NA
V gene: TRBV4-1

CDR3 protein: CASSETGAGYEQYF
CDR3 DNA: TGTGCCAGCTCTGAGACAGGGGCGGGCTACGAGCAGTACTTC
J gene: TRBJ2-7
CDR3 length: 14
D gene: TRBD1
clone size: NA
V gene: TRBV6-5

CDR3 protein: CATSDSGGQPDTQYF
CDR3 DNA: TGTGCCACCAGTGATTCAGGGGGCCAACCCGATACGCAGTATTTT
J gene: TRBJ2-3
CDR3 length: 15
D gene: TRBD1
clone size: NA
V gene: TRBV24-1

CDR3 protein: CASSLAMGEQFF
CDR3 DNA: TGTGCCAGCAGCCTAGCCATGGGTGAGCAGTTCTTC
J gene: TRBJ2-1
CDR3 length: 12
D gene: NA
clone size: once
V gene: TRBV5-4

CDR3 protein: CASSSGGTLGNTIYF
CDR3 DNA: TGTGCCAGCAGCTCTGGGGGGACTCTTGGAAACACCATATATTTT
J gene: TRBJ1-3
CDR3 length: 15
D gene: NA
clone size: few
V gene: TRBV7-8

CDR3 protein: CASSERVLYTF
CDR3 DNA: TGTGCCAGCAGTGAACGGGTTCTCTACACCTTC
J gene: TRBJ1-2
CDR3 length: 11
D gene: NA
clone size: NA
V gene: TRBV2

CDR3 protein: CASGQKTNGYTF
CDR3 DNA: TGTGCCAGCGGACAGAAAACTAATGGCTACACCTTC
J gene: TRBJ1-2
CDR3 length: 12
D gene: NA
clone size: NA
V gene: TRBV6-5

CDR3 protein: CASSLSTAVSYNEQFF
CDR3 DNA: TGTGCCAGCAGTTTAAGTACAGCGGTCTCCTACAATGAGCAGTTCTTC
J gene: TRBJ2-1
CDR3 length: 16
D gene: NA
clone size: once
V gene: TRBV27

CDR3 protein: CASSIDPGGYYGYTF
CDR3 DNA: TGTGCCAGTAGTATCGACCCAGGGGGATACTATGGCTACACCTTC
J gene: TRBJ1-2
CDR3 length: 15
D gene: TRBD1
clone size: NA
V gene: TRBV19